The sequence of this T cell receptor (beta chain) was determined in a study of blood T cells in healthy people across ages. Per germline, CDR1 SGDLS and CDR2 YYNGEE. CDR3 length: 14 residues. V gave up 7 bases and J gave up 2 bases, with 16 bases separating them. A sample-barcoded 5' primer and a J-beta primer mix were used in a second PCR of about 7 to 12 cycles. Every sample gave at least 3 million paired-end reads containing CDR3. TCRdb called the 5' RACE reads again in MiXCR, with one record for every CDR3 protein. The data show about 830,000 distinct CDR3 sequences, 58% seen once. Sequenced: blood. The sequence derives from a man under 40 in good health. V usage is TRBV9 and J usage is TRBJ2-7, with a possible D match to TRBD1 (6 bases). The CDR3 sequence: CASCRDQGTYEQYF. The CDR3 DNA sequence: TGTGCCAGCTGTCGGGACCAGGGGACCTACGAGCAGTACTTC.